This entry lists 9 T cell receptor beta chains sequenced from one sample in a study of T cell repertoires in cytomegalovirus infection (dated 2019 in TCRdb). Sequencing was carried out with an Illumina HiSeq 1500. TCRdb ran its own pipeline on the public reads, namely fastp trimming at Q25 and MiXCR clone calling, and kept in-frame beta chains. Every CDR3 protein is listed once, alongside the most common genes and DNA of its rows. In this sample the table shows some 700,000 distinct CDR3 sequences, 35% to 45% of which occur a single time. The ten largest clones take up 2.8% of the sample. The material sequenced was PBMCs. Receptor source: a human donor in good health (CMV status not recorded). Some clones in this sample may be carry-over from other donors' samples.

This clonotype was recorded a few times. The rearrangement links TRBV10-1 to TRBJ2-3, with a possible D match to TRBD2 (6 bases). Germline values: CDR1 WNHNN, CDR2 SYGVQD (reference sequence). The CDR3 loop spans 18 amino acids. V dropped 2 bases and J dropped 1 base, with 19 bases sitting between them. CDR3 in amino acids: CASSETPAAASGTDTQYF. CDR3 sequence (DNA): TGCGCCAGCAGTGAGACCCCCGCCGCGGCTAGCGGCACAGATACGCAGTATTTT.

This chain uses TRBV3-1 with TRBJ1-5; TRBD1 matches at 8 bases. There are 15 residues in the CDR3. Per the germline V gene, CDR1 is LGHDT and CDR2 is YNNKEL (reference sequence). V gave up 4 bases and J gave up 11 bases; unmatched junction bases: 13. CDR3: CASSLGQGIFTAQHF. The CDR3 DNA is TGTGCCAGCAGCCTAGGACAGGGTATATTCACGGCCCAGCATTTT.

The rearrangement links TRBV7-9 to TRBJ2-1; 7 positions match TRBD2. Germline CDR1 SEHNR, CDR2 FQNEAQ (reference sequence). Trimming cost V 9 bases and J 3 bases; bases outside gene matches: 8. The CDR3 covers 14 residues. The CDR3 coding sequence is TGTGCCAGTGGAAGCGGGATAAACTACAATGAGCAGTTCTTC. Translation: CASGSGINYNEQFF.

The chain employs TRBV11-3 and TRBJ1-1; a possible D gene is TRBD1 (6 bases). Deletions cut 1 base from V and 5 bases from J, with 14 bases between. Looked up from germline, CDR1 is SGHNT and CDR2 is YENEEA. The CDR3 has 15 amino acids. The CDR3, as DNA: TGTGCCAGCAGCTTAGGTGCACAGGGCAGGACTGAAGCTTTCTTT. It codes for CASSLGAQGRTEAFF.

The chain couples TRBV19 to TRBJ1-5, with a weak D call TRBD1 (5 bases). Trimming shortened V by 8 bases and J by 4 bases, and 12 bases separated the two germline ends. Germline V gene lookup returns CDR1 LNHDA and CDR2 SQIVND (reference sequence). The CDR3 spans 13 residues. The CDR3 region is CASARGLNQPQHF. The CDR3 bases are TGTGCCAGTGCCCGGGGGTTAAATCAGCCCCAGCATTTT.

As for this clonotype: A read error likely explains this, since a far larger clone differs by one base. CDR3 sequence: CASSSGTGAYEQSF. The CDR3 DNA reads as TGTGCCAGCAGTTCCGGGACAGGGGCCTACGAGCAGTCCTTC. V is TRBV6-6 and J is TRBJ2-7, with TRBD1 matching 10 bases. Germline lookup yields CDR1 MNHNY and CDR2 SVGAGI (reference sequence). The CDR3 length is 14 residues.

CDR3 DNA sequence: TGTGCCAGCAGTCCCCTCCAGGGTTCACCCCTCCACTTT. Translating gives CASSPLQGSPLHF. The rearrangement links TRBV6-1 to TRBJ1-6; possible D gene TRBD1, 5 bases. The germline V and J ends were trimmed by 5 bases and 9 bases, with 11 bases remaining between them. The CDR3 contains 13 residues. Germline CDR1 MNHNS, CDR2 SASEGT.

This clonotype turned up a few times. The chain couples TRBV5-1 to TRBJ2-7; D may match TRBD1 or TRBD2 (5 bases each). Germline CDR1 and CDR2: SGHRS and YFSETQ. With 2 bases removed from V and 2 bases from J, the gap between germline ends came to 14 bases. This CDR3 has 15 residues. The CDR3 region is CASSFGGRDPYEQYF. The CDR3 nucleotides read TGCGCCAGCAGCTTCGGCGGCAGGGACCCCTACGAGCAGTACTTC. The full variable domain, rest sourced from reference TRBV5-1 and TRBJ2-7, is KAGVTQTPRYLIKTRGQQVTLSCSPISGHRSVSWYQQTPGQGLQFLFEYFSETQRNKGNFPGRFSGRQFSNSRSEMNVSTLELGDSALYLCASSFGGRDPYEQYFGPGTRLTVT.

This chain connects TRBV28 to TRBJ1-1, with a tentative D call TRBD1 (5 bases). The CDR3 spans 13 residues. Trimming removed 8 bases at V and 1 base at J, with 11 bases between. Per germline, CDR1 MDHEN and CDR2 SYDVKM. CDR3: CASQRDGNTEAFF. The CDR3 DNA reads TGTGCCAGCCAACGGGACGGGAACACTGAAGCTTTCTTT.